The rows below give T cell receptor beta chains drawn from one sample of a study of T-cell reconstitution after alpha-beta-depleted transplantation in children. MiXCR was run by TCRdb on the PCR reads, yielding one entry per CDR3 protein. The sample has 600,000 to 800,000 distinct CDR3 sequences; 10% to 15% are singletons. Source: PBMCs, taken before TCRalphabeta/CD19-depleted stem cell transplant. The receptors come from a girl under 10 years old with congenital amegakaryocytic thrombocytopenia, due to receive a stem cell transplant. The CDR3 runs from the conserved cysteine through the conserved F or W. Each record gives: V gene, J gene, CDR3 length, CDR3 protein.

TRBV7-9	TRBJ2-1	12	CASSLDPDEQFF
TRBV27	TRBJ2-7	16	CASSPSLGRAFYEQYF
TRBV7-8	TRBJ2-7	15	CASSLDRDRVYEQYF
TRBV7-8	TRBJ2-1	12	CATGGVRGEQFF
TRBV20-1	TRBJ2-7	13	CSASGSGVYEQYF
TRBV9	TRBJ2-1	15	CASSLSGSSNNEQFF
TRBV12-3/TRBV12-4	TRBJ2-5	14	CASSRGDYQETQYF
TRBV7-9	TRBJ2-3	15	CASSLDVYGADTQYF
TRBV6-1	TRBJ2-1	14	CASSEGGLDNEQFF
TRBV5-1	TRBJ2-2	16	CASSLMAGTNTGELFF
TRBV5-1	TRBJ2-1	15	CASSLPLAWYNEQFF
TRBV5-1	TRBJ2-2	13	CASSFGSAGELFF
TRBV20-1	TRBJ2-5	12	CSARGTVGTQYF
TRBV20-1	TRBJ2-2	15	CSARAGTDNTGELFF
TRBV5-1	TRBJ1-4	14	CASSSGTGEEKLFF